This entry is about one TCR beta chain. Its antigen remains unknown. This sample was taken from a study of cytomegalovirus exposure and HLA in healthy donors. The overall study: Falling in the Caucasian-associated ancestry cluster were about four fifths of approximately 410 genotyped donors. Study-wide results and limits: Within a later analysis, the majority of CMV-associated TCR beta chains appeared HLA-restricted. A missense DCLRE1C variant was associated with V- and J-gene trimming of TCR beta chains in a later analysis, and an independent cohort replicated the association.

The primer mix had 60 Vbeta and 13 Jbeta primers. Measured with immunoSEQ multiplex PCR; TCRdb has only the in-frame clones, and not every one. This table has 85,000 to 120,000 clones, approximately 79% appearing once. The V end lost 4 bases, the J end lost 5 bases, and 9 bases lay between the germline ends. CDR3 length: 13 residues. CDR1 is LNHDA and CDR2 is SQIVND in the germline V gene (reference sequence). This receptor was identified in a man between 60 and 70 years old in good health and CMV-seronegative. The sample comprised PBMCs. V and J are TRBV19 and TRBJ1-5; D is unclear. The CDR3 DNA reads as TGTGCCAGTAGTAGAGACATTTATCAGCCCCAGCATTTT. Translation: CASSRDIYQPQHF.